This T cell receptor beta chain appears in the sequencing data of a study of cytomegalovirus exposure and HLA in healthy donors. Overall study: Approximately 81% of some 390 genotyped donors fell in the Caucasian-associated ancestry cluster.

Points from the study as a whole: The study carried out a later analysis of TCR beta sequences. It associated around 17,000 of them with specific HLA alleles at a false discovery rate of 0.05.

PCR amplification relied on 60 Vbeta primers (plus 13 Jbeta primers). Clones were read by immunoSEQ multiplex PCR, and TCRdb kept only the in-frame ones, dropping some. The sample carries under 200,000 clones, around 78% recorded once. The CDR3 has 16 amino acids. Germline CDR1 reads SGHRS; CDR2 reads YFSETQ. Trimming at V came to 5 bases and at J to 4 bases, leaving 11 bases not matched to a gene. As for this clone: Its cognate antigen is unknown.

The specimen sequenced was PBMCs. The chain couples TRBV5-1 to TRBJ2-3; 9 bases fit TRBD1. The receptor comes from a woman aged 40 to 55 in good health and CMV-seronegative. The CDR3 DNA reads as TGCGCCAGCAGAACCGGGACAGGGTCTGTTTCAGATACGCAGTATTTT. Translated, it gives CASRTGTGSVSDTQYF.